These 8 T cell receptor beta chains were sequenced from one sample in a study of Graves' ophthalmopathy and Graves' hyperthyroidism. Scientists amplified the TCR beta CDR3 regions from RNA transcripts. HTBI primers were used in a first-round RT-PCR, which preceded a second-round multiplex PCR. TCRdb processed the multiplex PCR reads anew with MiXCR; each CDR3 protein has one entry. The profile covers 45,000 to 60,000 distinct CDR3 sequences, with roughly 47% appearing a single time and roughly 4.7% taken by the ten largest. Sequencing was done on a sample of peripheral blood. These TCRs come from an adult woman with Graves' ophthalmopathy.

As to this clonotype: One base away lies a much larger clone, so this may be a sequencing read error. V gene TRBV4-1 combines with J gene TRBJ1-6, with no clear D. This CDR3 is built from 15 residues. The ends were cut back, 10 bases at V and 7 bases at J, with 20 bases in the middle. Germline CDR1 MGHRA, CDR2 YSYEKL. The CDR3 DNA follows: TGCGCCAACAGTCTACGGATATCTGCGAATTCACCCCTCCACTTT. Its protein product is CANSLRISANSPLHF.

This chain joins TRBV7-2 and TRBJ2-2, with D possibly called TRBD1 or TRBD2 (6 bases each). CDR1 is SGHTA, CDR2 FQGNSA, per germline. The CDR3 loop spans 13 amino acids. V was pared by 0 bases and J by 10 bases, with 9 bases between. The CDR3 DNA sequence: TGTGCCAGCAGCTTAGCGGGGGGCGCGGAGCTGTTTTTT. It is translated as CASSLAGGAELFF.

Points on this clonotype: Its ends do not fully match the called genes, so a read error is possible. J is TRBJ2-7 and V is TRBV5-1; D not resolved. Germline CDR1 reads SGHRS; CDR2 reads YFSETQ. The CDR3 spans 12 residues. The CDR3 loop is CAGSLYSTEQYF. The DNA for the CDR3 is TGCGCCGGCAGCCTTTATAGCACCGAGCAGTACTTC.

V gene TRBV5-4 combines with J gene TRBJ2-4; TRBD1 agrees at 9 bases. The CDR3 length is 13 residues. V was pared by 7 bases and J by 6 bases, with 5 bases of the junction left unmatched. Germline CDR1 SGHNT, CDR2 YYREEE (reference sequence). The CDR3 here is CASGETGGNIQYF. CDR3 nucleotides: TGTGCCAGCGGGGAGACAGGGGGAAACATTCAGTACTTC.

This rearrangement joins TRBV4-2 to TRBJ2-5; D remains ambiguous. This CDR3 is 15 amino acids long. The germline V gene has CDR1 LGHNA and CDR2 YNFKEQ. V was clipped by 0 bases and J by 7 bases, with 15 bases between them. The CDR3 DNA reads TGTGCCAGCAGCCAAGACTCCAGCCCAGGACCGACCCAGTACTTC. This codes for CASSQDSSPGPTQYF.

This chain connects TRBV19 to TRBJ2-5, with 12 bases lining up with TRBD1. CDR1 LNHDA and CDR2 SQIVND come from the germline V gene (reference sequence). The CDR3 runs 17 residues. V shed 7 bases and J 1 base; nucleotides not matched to a gene: 10. CDR3 in amino acids: CASKPKGQGAIQETQYF. CDR3 bases: TGTGCCAGTAAGCCAAAGGGACAGGGGGCAATCCAAGAGACCCAGTACTTC.

CDR3 amino acids: CASKTSGDSYVLTF. For the CDR3, the DNA is TGTGCCAGCAAAACTAGCGGAGACTCCTACGTCCTGACTTTC. The rearrangement uses TRBV7-9 and TRBJ2-6; 8 nucleotides agree with TRBD2. Looked up from germline, CDR1 is SEHNR and CDR2 is FQNEAQ (reference sequence). V dropped 7 bases and J dropped 11; count of bases not matched to a gene: 10. The CDR3 is made up of 14 amino acids.

This clonotype occurred many times. CDR3 nucleotide sequence: TGCAGTGTGATCGGGACTAGCGACTACGAGCAGTACTTC. Translating gives CSVIGTSDYEQYF. The chain links TRBV20-1 to TRBJ2-7, with TRBD2 identical over 10 bases. CDR3 length: 13 amino acids. Unmatched junction bases numbered 6, after V lost 7 bases and J lost 3 bases. The germline CDR1 and CDR2 sequences are DFQATT and SNEGSKA (reference sequence).